The 32 T cell receptor beta chains below come from one sample, sequenced in a study of patients with pleural tuberculosis. TCRdb itself ran the reads through MiXCR, one entry per CDR3 protein. The sample has about 50,000 distinct CDR3 sequences, 7.3% seen once; the top ten hold roughly 17%. All receptors derive from a human donor with pleural tuberculosis.

Ten or more counts support this clonotype. The chain has TRBV7-1 and TRBJ1-2; 9 nucleotides line up with TRBD1. TRBV7-1 is labeled an ORF, and its function is uncertain. The CDR3 extends over 17 amino acids. J gave up 3 bases and V 2 bases, and 10 bases lay outside the gene matches. The CDR3 loop reads CASSSRRRTGEDYGYTF. The CDR3, as DNA: TGTGCCAGCAGCTCACGAAGGAGGACAGGGGAGGACTATGGCTACACCTTC.

This clonotype came up many times. The chain has TRBV6-1 and TRBJ2-7; D possibly matches TRBD1 or TRBD2 (5 bases each). V was pared by 6 bases and J by 1 base, with 16 bases between. Germline CDR1 and CDR2: MNHNS and SASEGT. The CDR3 is 15 residues long. The CDR3 nucleotides are TGTGCCAGCAGGGTCAGCGAGGGGAGTTCCTACGAGCAGTACTTC. This gives the protein CASRVSEGSSYEQYF.

This clonotype was counted at least ten times. This rearrangement joins TRBV6-1 to TRBJ2-3; no clear D. CDR1 and CDR2 (germline): MNHNS, SASEGT. Deletions cut 6 bases from V and 0 bases from J, with 10 bases between. The CDR3 spans 14 residues. For the CDR3, the DNA is TGTGCCAGCAGATCGGCAAGGAGCACAGATACGCAGTATTTT. Protein product: CASRSARSTDTQYF.

This clonotype was observed a handful of times. The chain employs TRBV29-1 and TRBJ2-1; D call uncertain. The germline V and J ends were trimmed by 7 bases and 3 bases, with 13 bases remaining between them. Germline V gives CDR1 SQVTM, CDR2 ANQGSEA. CDR3 length: 13 residues. CDR3 protein: CSGHDIDYNEQFF. CDR3 coding DNA: TGCAGCGGCCATGACATCGACTACAATGAGCAGTTCTTC.

This clonotype was recorded at least ten times. The rearrangement uses TRBV3-1 and TRBJ1-2, with 7 positions matching TRBD1. The germline V gene encodes CDR1 LGHDT and CDR2 YNNKEL (reference sequence). Losses at the gene ends were 5 bases for V and 4 bases for J; bases not matched to a gene: 4. The CDR3 runs 13 residues. The DNA of the CDR3 is TGTGCCAGCAGCGGGACAGAGACCTATGGCTACACCTTC. Its translation is CASSGTETYGYTF.

This clonotype was recorded a few times. The chain is built from TRBV7-1 and TRBJ2-1; 14 positions match TRBD2. TRBV7-1 is filed as an ORF, its function uncertain. The CDR3 consists of 18 residues. Trimming took 3 bases from V and 6 from J; bases not matched to a gene: 10. Written as DNA, the CDR3 is TGTGCCAGCAGCTCCAAGGGACTAGCGGGAGTGGCCCCCAATGAGCAGTTCTTC. It translates to CASSSKGLAGVAPNEQFF.

This clonotype was seen ten or more times. The V and J genes are TRBV10-3 and TRBJ2-7; D perhaps matches TRBD2 (7 bases). The germline CDR1 and CDR2 sequences are ENHRY and SYGVKD. The V gene lost 8 bases and the J gene lost 2 bases, with 16 bases spanning the gap. There are 14 residues in the CDR3. The CDR3 DNA follows: TGTGCCATCTCGAGGGGGGGGTTAACCTACGAGCAGTACTTC. It specifies CAISRGGLTYEQYF.

Ten or more counts support this clonotype. This chain links TRBV12-3 or TRBV12-4 with TRBJ1-1; possible D gene TRBD1, 5 bases. The V gene lost 3 bases and the J gene lost 4 bases, with 9 bases spanning the gap. CDR3 size: 13 residues. CDR3 residues: CASSFGAGTEAFF. The CDR3 DNA reads TGTGCCAGCAGTTTTGGGGCTGGCACTGAAGCTTTCTTT.

Many counts were recorded for this clonotype. V is TRBV6-1 and J is TRBJ2-7; 7 nucleotides agree with TRBD2. In germline, CDR1 is MNHNS, CDR2 SASEGT. Losses at the gene ends were 1 base for V and 11 bases for J; bases not matched to a gene: 5. The CDR3 is 12 amino acids. The CDR3 region has the DNA TGTGCCAGCAGTGAAGTGCGGGGGAGCGAGTACGTC. It codes for CASSEVRGSEYV.

This clonotype appeared a few times. The rearrangement uses TRBV3-1 and TRBJ1-1; D unclear. The CDR3 sequence is 15 residues long. CDR1 LGHDT and CDR2 YNNKEL come from the germline V gene (reference sequence). The germline V and J ends were trimmed by 0 bases and 1 base, with 9 bases remaining between them. CDR3 sequence reads: CASSQDRHKNTEAFF. The CDR3 DNA follows: TGTGCCAGCAGCCAAGATCGGCATAAGAACACTGAAGCTTTCTTT.

Within the sample, this clonotype is medium-sized. This chain uses TRBV19 with TRBJ1-5, with D maybe TRBD1 (5 bases). Trimming took 4 bases from V and 10 from J, leaving 14 bases between them. CDR1 is LNHDA and CDR2 is SQIVND in the germline V gene (reference sequence). The CDR3 has 13 residues. The CDR3, as DNA: TGTGCCAGTAGTAGCCAGGGAACTGGTCCCCAGCATTTT. It is translated as CASSSQGTGPQHF.

This clonotype has a count of ten or more. The chain combines TRBV12-3 or TRBV12-4 with TRBJ1-1; D is uncertain. CDR3 size: 15 residues. V shed 6 bases and J shed 1 base, with 15 bases lying between them. Here the CDR3 DNA reads TGTGCCAGCAGACCTACGACGGAGGGGAACACTGAAGCTTTCTTT. Encoded protein: CASRPTTEGNTEAFF.

There are many counts of this clonotype. CDR3 residues: CASSWSLNQPQHF. CDR3 nucleotides: TGTGCCAGCAGCTGGAGCCTCAATCAGCCCCAGCATTTT. The V call is TRBV27, the J call TRBJ1-5; D gene uncertain. There are 13 residues in the CDR3. Germline values: CDR1 MNHEY, CDR2 SMNVEV (reference sequence). The V and J ends lost 6 bases and 3 bases respectively, with 9 bases between them.

This clonotype has a count of ten or more. The chain has TRBV10-2 and TRBJ2-7, with D unclear. The CDR3 totals 15 residues. Germline assignment: CDR1 WSHSY and CDR2 SAAADI. The V gene lost 0 bases and the J gene lost 0 bases, with 9 bases spanning the gap. CDR3 coding DNA: TGCGCCAGCAGTGAGTCAAGACGGAGCTCCTACGAGCAGTACGTC. It translates to CASSESRRSSYEQYV.

There are many counts of this clonotype. V and J are TRBV11-2 and TRBJ1-5; 7 nucleotides line up with TRBD1. V shed 0 bases, J shed 10 bases, and the junction held 6 bases outside the gene matches. The germline gives CDR1 SGHAT, CDR2 FQNNGV. This CDR3 comprises 14 residues. The CDR3 region has the DNA TGTGCCAGCAGCTTAGAGACAGGGATCGGACCCCAGCATTTT. This encodes CASSLETGIGPQHF.

This clonotype occurred a few times. The chain couples TRBV5-4 to TRBJ1-6; possibly TRBD1 for D (5 bases). The germline gives CDR1 SGHNT, CDR2 YYREEE (reference sequence). Trimming removed 0 bases from V and 0 bases from J, with 10 bases in between. This CDR3 is 17 amino acids long. CDR3 in amino acids: CASSLETVSSYNSPLHF. DNA of the CDR3: TGTGCCAGCAGCTTGGAGACAGTAAGCTCCTATAATTCACCCCTCCACTTT.

Many counts were recorded for this clonotype. The V call is TRBV20-1, the J call TRBJ1-3, with D unresolved. This CDR3 has 15 residues. Germline V gives CDR1 DFQATT, CDR2 SNEGSKA (reference sequence). The V gene lost 6 bases and the J gene lost 0 bases, with 15 bases spanning the gap. The CDR3 DNA reads as TGCAGTGCCCCAAAGACGAGAGTCTCTGGAAACACCATATATTTT. Residues: CSAPKTRVSGNTIYF.

In this sample, this clonotype turned up many times. The J gene is TRBJ2-3, the V gene TRBV29-1; 8 bases map to TRBD1. The CDR3 runs to 13 residues. Germline V gene lookup returns CDR1 SQVTM and CDR2 ANQGSEA. Germline trimming cut 7 bases from V and 3 bases from J; bases unmatched to any gene: 6. The CDR3 DNA sequence: TGCAGCGCCCTGGACAGGGCAACAGATACGCAGTATTTT. This sequence encodes CSALDRATDTQYF.

V usage is TRBV29-1 and J usage is TRBJ2-7; D is perhaps TRBD1 (5 bases). The CDR3 runs 12 residues. Germline CDR1 is SQVTM and CDR2 is ANQGSEA. Trimming removed 1 base at V and 5 bases at J, with 9 bases between. Written as DNA, the CDR3 is TGCAGCGTTGAAGGGGCAGGGAACGAGCAGTACTTC. Amino acid sequence: CSVEGAGNEQYF.

This clonotype was detected ten times or more. This chain links TRBV6-1 with TRBJ1-1, with TRBD1 matching 8 bases. J lost 3 bases, V lost 6 bases, and 3 bases had no gene match. In germline, CDR1 is MNHNS, CDR2 SASEGT. CDR3 length equals 13 residues. The CDR3 loop reads CASRGQGDTEAFF. Here the CDR3 DNA reads TGTGCCAGCAGAGGACAGGGAGACACTGAAGCTTTCTTT.

There are many counts of this clonotype. The gene calls are TRBV2 and TRBJ2-2; TRBD1 agrees at 9 bases. J was trimmed by 3 bases and V by 6 bases; bases with no gene match: 2. There are 14 residues in the CDR3. Germline CDR1 is SNHLY and CDR2 is FYNNEI. The CDR3 coding sequence is TGTGCCAGCAGCGGACAGGGGTACACCGGGGAGCTGTTTTTT. Translated, it gives CASSGQGYTGELFF.

The chain carries TRBV12-3 or TRBV12-4 and TRBJ1-2, with D hard to call. Trimming shortened V by 3 bases and J by 2 bases, and 7 bases separated the two germline ends. CDR3 length: 13 amino acids. CDR3 bases: TGTGCCAGCAGTTTTCCACACAACTATGGCTACACCTTC. Translation: CASSFPHNYGYTF.

This clonotype occurred many times. The chain employs TRBV20-1 and TRBJ2-3; no firm D call. This CDR3 region has 12 residues. CDR1 DFQATT and CDR2 SNEGSKA come from the germline V gene (reference sequence). Trimming took 3 bases from V and 11 from J, leaving 15 bases between them. CDR3 in DNA: TGCAGTGCTAGCGGGTCTTACCTGGGGCAGTATTTT. Its translation is CSASGSYLGQYF.

The rearrangement links TRBV12-3 or TRBV12-4 to TRBJ1-4, with D unclear. V lost 5 bases to trimming and J lost 0 bases, with 13 bases between them. The CDR3 runs to 16 residues. This CDR3 is CASSPYILTTNEKLFF. CDR3 nucleotide sequence: TGTGCCAGCAGTCCTTATATACTGACAACTAATGAAAAACTGTTTTTT.

The chain is built from TRBV29-1 and TRBJ2-1, with D tentatively TRBD1 (5 bases). Trimming removed 8 bases from V and 4 bases from J, with 18 bases in between. Germline V gives CDR1 SQVTM, CDR2 ANQGSEA. This CDR3 is 14 amino acids long. The CDR3, as DNA: TGCAGCACAGACCAGGGTAGTGGGTACAATGAGCAGTTCTTC. This codes for CSTDQGSGYNEQFF.

This clonotype was seen many times. The junction shows a germline mismatch at one end, possibly a read error. The chain couples TRBV27 to TRBJ2-1; perhaps TRBD1 as D (5 bases). Germline V lookup: CDR1 MNHEY, CDR2 SMNVEV (reference sequence). This CDR3 region has 13 residues. DNA of the CDR3: TGTGCCAGCAGTTTAGTTCGGGCAGGGCCCGTCGAGTTC. Translated, it gives CASSLVRAGPVEF.

The sample holds many counts of this clonotype. CDR3 in DNA: TGCAGTGCTAGACCTGGCGATACCACTGAAGCTTTCTTT. Protein sequence: CSARPGDTTEAFF. The V call is TRBV20-1, the J call TRBJ1-1, with D hard to call. Trimming removed 2 bases at V and 4 bases at J, with 11 bases between. Germline V gene sequence: CDR1 DFQATT, CDR2 SNEGSKA (reference sequence). The CDR3 runs 13 residues.

This clonotype was seen ten or more times. The chain couples TRBV20-1 to TRBJ2-7, with a tentative D call TRBD2 (6 bases). Trimming pared 0 bases from V and 3 bases from J, leaving 12 bases between. Germline V gene sequence: CDR1 DFQATT, CDR2 SNEGSKA (reference sequence). This CDR3 is 14 amino acids long. For the CDR3, the DNA is TGCAGTGCTAGAGATGTGGGACTGCACTACGAGCAGTACTTC. As protein: CSARDVGLHYEQYF.

In this sample, this clonotype turned up a few times. The chain is built from TRBV5-1 and TRBJ1-1; 8 nucleotides align to TRBD1. V lost 0 bases, J lost 1 base, and 2 bases stayed unmatched. CDR1 is SGHRS and CDR2 is YFSETQ in the germline V gene. This CDR3 comprises 15 residues. In DNA form, the CDR3 reads TGCGCCAGCAGCTTGGTGGGGACAGGGAACACTGAAGCTTTCTTT. Its protein product is CASSLVGTGNTEAFF.

This clonotype was recorded many times. This chain uses TRBV20-1 with TRBJ1-1; D may be TRBD1 (5 bases). Germline CDR1 reads DFQATT; CDR2 reads SNEGSKA (reference sequence). The V end lost 3 bases, the J end lost 3 bases, and 20 bases lay between the germline ends. CDR3 size: 16 residues. CDR3 in DNA: TGCAGTGCTAGTAGTGGGTGGGGGTCGGGGGACACTGAAGCTTTCTTT. It yields the protein CSASSGWGSGDTEAFF.

This clonotype was recorded at least ten times. The chain is built from TRBV28 and TRBJ2-7; D is unclear. Per the germline V gene, CDR1 is MDHEN and CDR2 is SYDVKM. V was trimmed by 4 bases and J by 3 bases, leaving 16 bases between them. The CDR3 is 15 residues long. The CDR3 DNA is TGTGCCAGCAGTTCCGTCCTGGACGGAGACTACGAGCAGTACTTC. Translation: CASSSVLDGDYEQYF.

The J gene is TRBJ1-5, the V gene TRBV12-3 or TRBV12-4; possibly TRBD1 for D (6 bases). The V gene lost 1 base and the J gene lost 11 bases, with 15 bases spanning the gap. The CDR3 loop spans 14 amino acids. CDR3 in amino acids: CASSLGGARLTQHF. In nucleotides, the CDR3 is TGTGCCAGCAGTTTAGGGGGGGCCCGACTAACCCAGCATTTT.